These T cell receptor beta chains were read from a single sample in a study of CD8+CD57+ T cells in acquired aplastic anemia. TCRdb reprocessed the reads with MiXCR, giving one entry per CDR3 protein. The table lists 95,000 to 150,000 distinct CDR3 sequences, about 43% of them singletons. The material sequenced was sorted CD4+, CD8+, or CD8+CD57+ T cells (not recorded which) from PBMCs. The receptor source for this set is a human donor with aplastic anemia. Each CDR3 is given with its conserved first and last residue. D genes are given only for firm matches. Clone sizes are given selectively: once, few, many, or a class where the clone is expanded.

D | size | J | V | DNA | CDR3
- | - | TRBJ2-3 | TRBV27 | TGTGCCAGCAGTTTTGTAGCGTACACAGATACGCAGTATTTT | CASSFVAYTDTQYF
- | - | TRBJ1-1 | TRBV27 | TGTGCCAGCAGTTTCTTTAGCGGGACTGAAGCTTTCTTT | CASSFFSGTEAFF
TRBD2 | - | TRBJ2-1 | TRBV2 | TGTGCCACCCTAGCGGAAACCTACAATGAGCAGTTCTTC | CATLAETYNEQFF
TRBD2 | - | TRBJ2-5 | TRBV24-1 | TGTGCCACCAGTGGGAGCGGGGGGCCCCCGGAGACCCAGTACTTC | CATSGSGGPPETQYF
- | many | TRBJ2-7 | TRBV5-1 | TGCGCCAGCAGCTTGGGAGGACATTTAAGCTCCTACGAGCAGTACTTC | CASSLGGHLSSYEQYF
- | few | TRBJ2-1 | TRBV4-2 | TGTGCCAGCAGCCAAGGCCCCGGGTTCAATGAGCAGTTCTTC | CASSQGPGFNEQFF
- | few | TRBJ1-2 | TRBV18 | TGTGCCAGCTCACCACCGGGGTCCTATGGCTACACCTTC | CASSPPGSYGYTF
- | - | TRBJ1-6 | TRBV10-2 | TGCGCCAGCAGTGAGTCGATGACAGACGCTTCACCCCTCCACTTT | CASSESMTDASPLHF
- | - | TRBJ2-2 | TRBV19 | TGTGCCAGTAGTGCGAGACCAGCGAACACCGGGGAGCTGTTTTTT | CASSARPANTGELFF
- | - | TRBJ1-1 | TRBV29-1 | TGCAGCGACACGAAACAGGGGAACACTGAAGCTTTCTTT | CSDTKQGNTEAFF
TRBD1 | many | TRBJ2-7 | TRBV12-3/TRBV12-4 | TGTGCCAGCAGCTTGAGGACAGGGGGCGACGAGCAGTACTTC | CASSLRTGGDEQYF
- | - | TRBJ1-4 | TRBV20-1 | TGCAGTGCTAGACCCCGAGTGGGCCGGGAAAAAATGGAAAAACTGTTTTTT | CSARPRVGREKMEKLFF
- | once | TRBJ1-5 | TRBV9 | TGTGCCAGCACCCTGCTTCATCAGCCCCAGCATTTT | CASTLLHQPQHF
TRBD1 | many | TRBJ1-4 | TRBV5-5 | TGTGCCAGCAGCGACAGGGGTGATGAAAAACTGTTTTTT | CASSDRGDEKLFF
TRBD2 | many | TRBJ2-5 | TRBV5-4 | TGTGCCAGCAGCTGGGGGGGAGGAGAGACCCAGTACTTC | CASSWGGGETQYF
- | many | TRBJ1-5 | TRBV24-1 | TGTGCCACCAGTGCCCGTGGGAGGGGGGATCAGCCCCAGCATTTT | CATSARGRGDQPQHF
TRBD1 | few | TRBJ1-5 | TRBV11-2 | TGTGCCAGCAGCTTAAATGGGGACAGACTAACTCAGCCCCAGCATTTT | CASSLNGDRLTQPQHF
- | many | TRBJ1-2 | TRBV6-5 | TGTGCCAGCAGTTACTCCCCCGCAAAGAATGGCTACACCTTC | CASSYSPAKNGYTF
TRBD1 | - | TRBJ1-2 | TRBV6-4 | TGTGCCAGCAGTGACGCGACAGGGACCCATGGCTACACCTTC | CASSDATGTHGYTF
TRBD1 | - | TRBJ1-6 | TRBV11-1 | TGTGCCAGCAGCTCGCGACAGGGCCGAAATTCACCCCTCCACTTT | CASSSRQGRNSPLHF
- | few | TRBJ2-1 | TRBV4-2 | TGTGCCAGCAGGGGAAAAGGGACCATTTACAATGAGCAGTTCTTC | CASRGKGTIYNEQFF
- | - | TRBJ2-5 | TRBV4-3 | TGCGCCAGCAGCCCGGACAACGTAGCGACCCAGTACTTC | CASSPDNVATQYF
- | once | TRBJ2-2 | TRBV6-5 | TGTGCCAGCAGTTACCGATCCCAGGGTATCGGGGAGCTGTTTTTT | CASSYRSQGIGELFF
- | many | TRBJ1-1 | TRBV20-1 | TGCAGTGCTTCGGAGCACGGGAACACTGAAGCTTTCTTT | CSASEHGNTEAFF
- | - | TRBJ1-5 | TRBV10-3 | TGTGCCATCAGTTCATGGGAGGAAGCAAGCCAAGGAAACAATCAGCCCCAGCATTTT | CAISSWEEASQGNNQPQHF
- | many | TRBJ1-2 | TRBV27 | TGTGCCAGCAGTTTACATGGACGGATGATCTATGGCTACACCTTC | CASSLHGRMIYGYTF
- | - | TRBJ2-3 | TRBV15 | TGTGCCACCAGCGGAGGGGGGTCGGATACGCAGTATTTT | CATSGGGSDTQYF
- | - | TRBJ2-3 | TRBV19 | TGTGCCAGTAGCTTCATCACAGATACGCAGTATTTT | CASSFITDTQYF
TRBD1 | many | TRBJ1-4 | TRBV12-3/TRBV12-4 | TGTGCCAGCAGCGGGGACAGTAATGAAAAACTGTTTTTT | CASSGDSNEKLFF
- | many | TRBJ1-2 | TRBV25-1 | TGTGCCAGCAAAGGGGGACCGAGCTATGGCTACACCTTC | CASKGGPSYGYTF
TRBD1 | - | TRBJ1-1 | TRBV6-5 | TGTGCCAGCATTTATTTCGGGACAGGGTTGACTGAAGCTTTCTTT | CASIYFGTGLTEAFF
- | many | TRBJ2-6 | TRBV10-2 | TGCGCCAGCAGTGGGCAGGGTGGGGCCAACGTCCTGACTTTC | CASSGQGGANVLTF
- | - | TRBJ2-2 | TRBV4-1 | TGCGCCAGCGGCCAAGAGGGGAGGTCAGGGGAGCTGTTTTTT | CASGQEGRSGELFF
TRBD2 | - | TRBJ2-5 | TRBV10-3 | TGTGCCATCAGTGGGGTAGCGGGGGAGACCCAGTACTTC | CAISGVAGETQYF
- | many | TRBJ2-2 | TRBV9 | TGTGCCAGCAGCGTAGAAGGGTCCGCGGCCGGGGAGCTGTTTTTT | CASSVEGSAAGELFF
- | many | TRBJ2-7 | TRBV6-1 | TGTGCCAGCAGTGCTTCTAGCCAAGGTTGGAACGAGCAGTACTTC | CASSASSQGWNEQYF
TRBD1 | few | TRBJ1-2 | TRBV10-3 | TGTGCCATCAGTGCAGTGACAGGGGGTGATAGCTATGGCTACACCTTC | CAISAVTGGDSYGYTF
- | many | TRBJ2-7 | TRBV7-9 | TGTGCCAGCAGCCCCGAGAGGGGGTTGGACGAGCAGTACTTC | CASSPERGLDEQYF
- | many | TRBJ2-5 | TRBV2 | TGTGCCAGCACGGGGGAGACCCAGTACTTC | CASTGETQYF
- | - | TRBJ1-6 | TRBV2 | TGTGCCTGCAGTGATTCCGGGTTGGGACCCCTCCACTTT | CACSDSGLGPLHF
- | - | TRBJ2-2 | TRBV10-3 | TGTGCCATCAGTGAGTCCGGGACCTTTACCGGGGAGCTGTTTTTT | CAISESGTFTGELFF
TRBD1 | many | TRBJ2-7 | TRBV6-2/TRBV6-3 | TGTGCCAGCAGTTATCTAGGACAGGGCTACGAGCAGTACTTC | CASSYLGQGYEQYF
- | - | TRBJ1-5 | TRBV11-2 | TGTGCCAGCAGCCGAAACCAGGGAGTCGGCAATCAGCCCCAGCATTTT | CASSRNQGVGNQPQHF
- | - | TRBJ2-3 | TRBV15 | TGTGCCACCAGCAGAGAATGTGGGACGGGGGCAACAGATACGCAGTCTTTT | CATSRECGTGATDTQSF
- | - | TRBJ1-2 | TRBV20-1 | TGCAGTGCTGGAGGTCCGGGACGTCCATCGGGGGGCTACACCTTC | CSAGGPGRPSGGYTF
- | - | TRBJ1-2 | TRBV4-3 | TGCGCCAGCAGCCAAGATCTGGCTGGGGGTGGTGCGAACACCTTC | CASSQDLAGGGANTF
- | once | TRBJ1-1 | TRBV6-1 | TGTGCCAGCAGTGAAGTGGCGGGGCTTGGGGCTTTCTTT | CASSEVAGLGAFF
- | many | TRBJ1-1 | TRBV4-3 | TGCGCCAGCAGCCAGAGGGGTGAGGACACTGAAGCTTTCTTT | CASSQRGEDTEAFF
- | medium-sized | TRBJ1-2 | TRBV10-3 | TGTGCCATCAGTGAGTCAAAGGCAGCCTATGGCTACACCTTC | CAISESKAAYGYTF